A single sample is the source of the 10 T cell receptor beta chains below, sequenced in a study of T cell repertoires in cytomegalovirus infection. Using its own MiXCR run on the reads, TCRdb lists one record per CDR3 protein. This table holds roughly 240,000 distinct CDR3 sequences, 6.5% found once. Source material: PBMCs. All receptors come from a human donor in good health (CMV status not recorded). Some clones in this sample may be carry-over from other donors' samples.

A word on this clonotype: This may arise from a read error, as a much more abundant clone is one base away. The chain combines TRBV5-4 with TRBJ2-2, with D possibly matching TRBD1 (6 bases). From germline, CDR1 is SGHNT and CDR2 YYREEE (reference sequence). The CDR3 sequence is 14 residues long. The CDR3 DNA reads as TGTGCCACCAGCGTGACAGGTGACACCGGGGAGCTGTTTTTT. This encodes CATSVTGDTGELFF.

At least ten counts were recorded for this clonotype. The V call is TRBV7-2, the J call TRBJ1-5; 7 positions agree with TRBD1. Germline-derived CDR1 and CDR2 are SGHTA and FQGNSA. The CDR3 is made up of 15 amino acids. Unmatched junction bases numbered 8, after V lost 6 bases and J lost 3 bases. DNA of the CDR3: TGTGCCAGCAGAAGTACAGGGGTGGTCAATCAGCCCCAGCATTTT. It is translated as CASRSTGVVNQPQHF.

This clonotype was seen only a few times. The gene calls are TRBV5-6 and TRBJ2-7; no firm D call. Germline V gene data show CDR1 as SGHDT and CDR2 as YYEEEE. The V end was cut by 2 bases, the J end by 7 bases, with 10 bases between. This CDR3 has 12 residues. The CDR3 region is CASSLLDLEQYF. CDR3 in DNA: TGTGCCAGCAGCTTACTGGATTTAGAGCAGTACTTC.

This clonotype was recorded many times. This sequence joins TRBV29-1 and TRBJ2-1; D gene ambiguous. In germline, CDR1 is SQVTM, CDR2 ANQGSEA. Between the trimmed V and J ends, which lost 5 bases and 5 bases, there was a span of 4 bases. The CDR3 is made up of 10 amino acids. The CDR3 loop reads CSVWNNEQFF. CDR3 DNA: TGCAGCGTTTGGAACAATGAGCAGTTCTTC.

In this sample, this clonotype turned up many times. The J gene is TRBJ2-1, the V gene TRBV6-1; 7 bases agree with TRBD1. Germline lookup yields CDR1 MNHNS and CDR2 SASEGT. With V trimmed by 6 bases and J by 5 bases, 13 bases remained unmatched. The CDR3 has 16 amino acids. Here the CDR3 reads CASSSERTGLNNEQFF. The CDR3 DNA reads as TGTGCCAGCAGCTCCGAGAGGACAGGTCTTAACAATGAGCAGTTCTTC.

This clonotype was seen at least ten times. The chain is built from TRBV7-3 and TRBJ2-1; 9 nucleotides line up with TRBD2. CDR3 length: 16 amino acids. J lost 4 bases, V lost 4 bases, and 8 bases had no gene match. The V gene's germline CDR1 is SGHTA and CDR2 FQGTGA. CDR3 in amino acids: CASSSAASGEYNEQFF. The DNA for the CDR3 is TGTGCCAGCAGCTCCGCGGCTAGCGGGGAGTACAATGAGCAGTTCTTC.

This clonotype was recorded at least ten times. The chain employs TRBV7-3 and TRBJ2-1; TRBD1 matches 7 bases. The germline CDR1 and CDR2 sequences are SGHTA and FQGTGA. The CDR3 consists of 14 residues. Losses at the gene ends were 5 bases for V and 5 bases for J; bases not matched to a gene: 6. For the CDR3, the DNA is TGTGCCAGCAGCCCGGACAGGAAAAACAATGAGCAGTTCTTC. Translated, it gives CASSPDRKNNEQFF. Drawing the rest from reference TRBV7-3 and TRBJ2-1, the complete variable domain is GAGVSQTPSNKVTEKGKYVELRCDPISGHTALYWYRQSLGQGPEFLIYFQGTGAADDSGLPNDRFFAVRPEGSVSTLKIQRTERGDSAVYLCASSPDRKNNEQFFGPGTRLTVL.

The chain recombines TRBV19 with TRBJ1-5; the D gene is possibly TRBD1 (5 bases). V lost 4 bases to trimming and J lost 0 bases, with 13 bases between them. The CDR3 totals 16 residues. The germline V gene encodes CDR1 LNHDA and CDR2 SQIVND (reference sequence). CDR3 nucleotides: TGTGCCAGTAGTAGTAGACAGATTACTAGCAATCAGCCCCAGCATTTT. Its protein is CASSSRQITSNQPQHF. Full variable domain (rest looked up from reference TRBV19 and TRBJ1-5): DGGITQSPKYLFRKEGQNVTLSCEQNLNHDAMYWYRQDPGQGLRLIYYSQIVNDFQKGDIAEGYSVSREKKESFPLTVTSAQKNPTAFYLCASSSRQITSNQPQHFGDGTRLSIL.

This clonotype occurred a few times. The chain employs TRBV2 and TRBJ1-6; D possibly corresponds to TRBD1 (5 bases). With 6 bases removed from V and 10 bases from J, the gap between germline ends came to 19 bases. Germline V lookup: CDR1 SNHLY, CDR2 FYNNEI. The CDR3 covers 15 residues. Here the CDR3 DNA reads TGTGCCAGCAGGAGGGACGCCCAAATCGGCTCACCCCTCCACTTT. This translates into CASRRDAQIGSPLHF.

This clonotype has at least ten counts. The gene calls are TRBV27 and TRBJ2-5; 7 nucleotides agree with TRBD1. Germline loops: CDR1 MNHEY, CDR2 SMNVEV (reference sequence). This CDR3 region has 13 residues. J lost 2 bases, V lost 6 bases, and 3 bases had no gene match. CDR3 loop: CASSLQGQETQYF. The CDR3 DNA reads as TGTGCCAGCAGCTTACAGGGGCAAGAGACCCAGTACTTC.